This T cell receptor (beta chain) was sequenced in a study of identical twins. Findings of the study overall: The analysis was cross-sectional rather than longitudinal within donors. Less excess twin sharing appeared in beta out-of-frame sequences. Within monozygotic twins, out-of-frame TCR alpha sharing was underestimated by the models.

This clonotype showed up many times. Its antigen is unidentified. MiXCR, run by TCRdb on the 5' RACE reads, gives a single entry per CDR3 protein. The sample holds about 250,000 distinct CDR3 sequences, roughly 8.7% seen once. V lost 2 bases to trimming and J lost 0 bases, with 11 bases between them. The CDR3 contains 16 residues. Everyone who gave samples was a healthy Caucasian. The sample was also linked to a second study, of yellow fever vaccine responses in identical twins.

This receptor was obtained from a woman younger than 30 in good health. The chain recombines TRBV12-3 or TRBV12-4 with TRBJ2-1, with a weak D call TRBD2 (5 bases). Sequencing was performed on CD8+ T cells sorted from blood. CDR3 DNA sequence: TGTGCCAGCAGTTTAACCGGGGTGAGCTCCTACAATGAGCAGTTCTTC. It translates to CASSLTGVSSYNEQFF.